This T cell receptor (beta chain) was sequenced during a study of blood T cell repertoires in COVID-19. Study overall: Acute and convalescent COVID-19 specimens originated in the United States, Italy and Spain. Sources were T cells, B-cell-depleted T cells, or PBMCs; the material itself was cDNA or gDNA.

As originally analysed: Using reference gene primer amplification, nucleated cell counts were estimated. Libraries were prepared by immunoSEQ multiplex PCR; TCRdb keeps only in-frame clonotypes and omits some of them. That table furnishes V, J and clone size, whereas the DNA furnished D and trimming. The table includes hundreds of thousands of clones, about 91% detected once. The recovered donors of Cohort 3 showed two negative PCRs, clearance, or symptom resolution. This clonotype originated in a middle-aged woman who had recovered from COVID-19. The sample was PBMCs or T cells enriched from blood (not recorded which).

The CDR3 DNA is TGTGCCGTTGGACTAGCGGGCCGGGGGGAGCAGTTCTTC. It encodes CAVGLAGRGEQFF. The V gene is TRBV10-3, the J gene TRBJ2-1; 11 nucleotides line up with TRBD2. This CDR3 has 13 residues. Germline V lookup: CDR1 ENHRY, CDR2 SYGVKD. The junction had 10 bases not matched to a gene; V was cut back by 11 bases and J by 10 bases.